The 18 T cell receptor beta chains below all came from one sample that was sequenced in a study of T-cell memory formation after mild COVID-19. TCRdb reanalysed the 5' RACE reads using MiXCR and keeps one entry per CDR3 protein. The sample shows roughly 450,000 distinct CDR3 sequences, more than 15% of them seen only once. The sequencing sample was made of PBMCs or a T cell subset sorted from them (not recorded which). Receptors originate from a man aged 18-30 years who had mild COVID-19 (a few samples of this study predate the infection). Cell type and time point are not known.

The CDR3 is CASSPNGAYNEQFF. The CDR3 DNA sequence: TGTGCCAGCAGTCCCAACGGAGCCTACAATGAGCAGTTCTTC. The gene calls are TRBV12-3 or TRBV12-4 and TRBJ2-1; the D is unclear. The V and J ends lost 5 bases and 2 bases respectively, with 10 bases between them. The CDR3 contains 14 residues.

This chain uses TRBV20-1 with TRBJ2-5; 10 nucleotides match TRBD1. V trimming: 0 bases; J trimming: 5 bases; junction bases outside the gene matches: 9. CDR3 length equals 16 residues. Germline lookup yields CDR1 DFQATT and CDR2 SNEGSKA (reference sequence). CDR3 region: CSARDLRDRGRETQYF. The CDR3 DNA sequence: TGCAGTGCTAGAGATCTTCGGGACAGGGGACGCGAGACCCAGTACTTC.

The chain combines TRBV7-8 with TRBJ1-5, with D possibly matching TRBD1 (5 bases). Germline V gene data show CDR1 as SGHVS and CDR2 as FQNEAQ. With 1 base removed from V and 2 bases from J, the gap between germline ends came to 15 bases. The CDR3 runs to 17 residues. In DNA, the CDR3 is TGTGCCAGCAGCTTAGAACAGGTGGCCTGGGGCAATCAGCCCCAGCATTTT. Its translation: CASSLEQVAWGNQPQHF.

This chain links TRBV12-3 or TRBV12-4 with TRBJ1-5, with no clear D. V shed 0 bases and J shed 6 bases, with 9 bases lying between them. The length of the CDR3 is 14 residues. The CDR3 coding sequence is TGTGCCAGCAGTTTAGCCGGGGTTGCTCAGCCCCAGCATTTT. Its protein is CASSLAGVAQPQHF.

This clonotype was counted between two and nine times. The genes are TRBV3-1 and TRBJ1-2; no definite D call. The CDR3 extends over 13 amino acids. Germline loops: CDR1 LGHDT, CDR2 YNNKEL (reference sequence). The V end was cut by 0 bases, the J end by 8 bases, with 10 bases between. CDR3 region: CASSQDNSGGYTF. CDR3 bases: TGTGCCAGCAGCCAAGATAACTCTGGAGGCTACACCTTC.

The sample holds a few counts of this clonotype. The CDR3 spells CASSPRTGIQYEQYF. The CDR3, as DNA: TGTGCCAGCTCACCACGGACAGGGATACAATACGAGCAGTACTTC. The chain employs TRBV18 and TRBJ2-7; TRBD1 agrees at 8 bases. CDR3 length: 15 residues. After removal of 1 base from V and 4 bases from J, the junction contained 6 bases not matched to a gene. Germline V gene data show CDR1 as KGHSH and CDR2 as LQKENI.

This clonotype was seen more than once but under ten times. J is TRBJ2-7 and V is TRBV7-7; TRBD2 matches 8 bases. Germline CDR1 reads SSHAT; CDR2 reads FNYEAQ (reference sequence). The CDR3 is 16 amino acids. This CDR3 is CASSLMAGGSSYEQYV. In DNA form, the CDR3 reads TGTGCTAGCAGCTTAATGGCGGGGGGCAGCTCCTACGAGCAGTACGTC.

Comments on this clonotype: The junction does not match germline at one end; this may be a read error. The V call is TRBV18, the J call TRBJ2-5; D possibly matches TRBD1 or TRBD2 (5 bases each). Germline values: CDR1 KGHSH, CDR2 LQKENI. This CDR3 is 17 amino acids long. CDR3 nucleotide sequence: TGTGCCAGCTCACCTATCGCTAGGACACACCTAGGGGAGACCAAGTACTTC. Translated: CASSPIARTHLGETKYF.

The chain is built from TRBV20-1 and TRBJ2-6; either TRBD1 or TRBD2 may fit D (5 bases each). The V end lost 7 bases, the J end lost 0 bases, and 19 bases lay between the germline ends. Looked up from germline, CDR1 is DFQATT and CDR2 is SNEGSKA (reference sequence). This CDR3 spans 17 amino acids. CDR3 nucleotide sequence: TGCAGTGTTTACACCCCGGGACGGAGCTCTGGGGCCAACGTCCTGACTTTC. As protein: CSVYTPGRSSGANVLTF.

V and J are TRBV9 and TRBJ2-3; D is uncertain. The germline gives CDR1 SGDLS, CDR2 YYNGEE. CDR3 size: 16 residues. Trimming removed 3 bases at V and 2 bases at J, with 16 bases between. CDR3 sequence (DNA): TGTGCCAGCAGCGCGGCACCAGCCCAATCCACAGATACGCAGTATTTT. It translates to CASSAAPAQSTDTQYF.

The chain carries TRBV7-8 and TRBJ1-1, with TRBD1 as a possible D gene (6 bases). CDR1 is SGHVS, CDR2 FQNEAQ, per germline. CDR3 length equals 15 residues. Trimming removed 3 bases from V and 5 bases from J, with 16 bases in between. Written as DNA, the CDR3 is TGTGCCAGCAGCTTCCAGACAGGAGCGCGGACTGAAGCTTTCTTT. Encoded protein: CASSFQTGARTEAFF.

The rearrangement uses TRBV28 and TRBJ1-5; TRBD1 aligns across 12 bases. The CDR3 extends over 15 amino acids. The V gene end was trimmed by 3 bases and the J gene end by 5 bases; junction bases not matched to a gene: 2. CDR1 and CDR2 (germline): MDHEN, SYDVKM. As DNA, the CDR3 is TGTGCCAGCAGTTTTGGGACAGGGGGCTATCAGCCCCAGCATTTT. Protein: CASSFGTGGYQPQHF.

In this sample, this clonotype turned up many times. V and J are TRBV7-2 and TRBJ1-5, with a possible D match to TRBD1 (5 bases). Trimming took 0 bases from V and 7 from J, leaving 7 bases between them. Per germline, CDR1 SGHTA and CDR2 FQGNSA. This CDR3 region has 13 residues. CDR3 sequence: CASSLARGQPQHF. The CDR3 DNA follows: TGTGCCAGCAGCTTAGCGAGGGGACAGCCCCAGCATTTT.

The chain is built from TRBV11-1 and TRBJ2-3, with 8 bases lining up with TRBD2. This CDR3 contains 15 residues. Looked up from germline, CDR1 is SGHAT and CDR2 is FQDESV (reference sequence). With V trimmed by 4 bases and J by 5 bases, 8 bases remained unmatched. CDR3 sequence: CASSSAGGPGDTQYF. CDR3 in DNA: TGTGCCAGCAGCTCCGCGGGGGGCCCGGGAGATACGCAGTATTTT.

In this sample, this clonotype turned up many times. The chain carries TRBV12-3 or TRBV12-4 and TRBJ2-3; D is uncertain. This CDR3 is 12 amino acids long. V was clipped by 7 bases and J by 8 bases, with 13 bases between them. In DNA, the CDR3 is TGTGCCAGCACCCCGGCGTCGGGTACGCAGTATTTT. Translated: CASTPASGTQYF.

This chain links TRBV20-1 with TRBJ2-7; TRBD2 aligns across 10 bases. Germline-derived CDR1 and CDR2 are DFQATT and SNEGSKA (reference sequence). V lost 5 bases, J lost 2 bases, and 3 bases stayed unmatched. This CDR3 is built from 13 residues. The CDR3 here is CSAQTSGPYEQYF. In nucleotides, the CDR3 is TGCAGTGCTCAGACTAGCGGGCCCTACGAGCAGTACTTC.

This clonotype was found many times. The chain joins TRBV29-1 to TRBJ2-1; D call uncertain. Trimming removed 2 bases from V and 8 bases from J, with 13 bases in between. Germline lookup yields CDR1 SQVTM and CDR2 ANQGSEA. CDR3 size: 13 residues. The CDR3 sequence: CSVEPALGDEQFF. The DNA for the CDR3 is TGCAGCGTTGAACCAGCGTTGGGCGATGAGCAGTTCTTC.

The V and J genes are TRBV3-1 and TRBJ2-1; TRBD1 agrees at 8 bases. CDR1 and CDR2 (germline): LGHDT, YNNKEL (reference sequence). Trimming cost V 1 base and J 8 bases; bases outside gene matches: 1. This CDR3 has 13 residues. The CDR3 sequence is CASSQGQGYEQFF. The CDR3 coding sequence is TGTGCCAGCAGCCAAGGACAGGGGTATGAGCAGTTCTTC.